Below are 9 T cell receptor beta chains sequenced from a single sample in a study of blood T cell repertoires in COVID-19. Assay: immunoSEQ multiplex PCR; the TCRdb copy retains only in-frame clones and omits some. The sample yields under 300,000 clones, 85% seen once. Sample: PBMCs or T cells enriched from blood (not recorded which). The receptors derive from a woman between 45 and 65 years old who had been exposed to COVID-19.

The CDR3 DNA follows: TGCGCCAGCAGTGAGAGTAACAAAATTTCACCCCTCCACTTT. Its protein product is CASSESNKISPLHF. The rearrangement joins TRBV10-2 to TRBJ1-6; D uncertain. This CDR3 comprises 14 residues. V was shortened by 2 bases and J by 9 bases, with 11 bases between the two germline ends. The germline gives CDR1 WSHSY, CDR2 SAAADI.

The CDR3 reads CASSETGRETKAHMYGYTF. Written as DNA, the CDR3 is TGTGCCAGCAGTGAAACAGGACGGGAGACTAAAGCGCATATGTATGGCTACACCTTC. This rearrangement joins TRBV2 to TRBJ1-2; D is perhaps TRBD1 (5 bases). The CDR3 sequence is 19 residues long. From germline, CDR1 is SNHLY and CDR2 FYNNEI. V was pared by 2 bases and J by 5 bases, with 27 bases between.

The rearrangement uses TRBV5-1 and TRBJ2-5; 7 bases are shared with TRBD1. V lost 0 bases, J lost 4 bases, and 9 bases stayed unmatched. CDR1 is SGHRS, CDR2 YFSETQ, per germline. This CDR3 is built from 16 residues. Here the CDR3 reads CASSLGLQGLLETQYF. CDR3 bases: TGCGCCAGCAGCTTGGGGTTACAGGGGTTACTAGAGACCCAGTACTTC.

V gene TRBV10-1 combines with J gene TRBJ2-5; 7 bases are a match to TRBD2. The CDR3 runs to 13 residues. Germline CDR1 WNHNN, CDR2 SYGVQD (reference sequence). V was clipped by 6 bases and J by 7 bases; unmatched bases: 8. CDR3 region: CASSPGGLGTQYF. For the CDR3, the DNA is TGCGCCAGCAGCCCGGGGGGTTTAGGGACCCAGTACTTC.

CDR3 nucleotides: TGTGCCAGCAGCTTGTGGACAGTTAACTATGGCTACACCTTC. Its translation is CASSLWTVNYGYTF. The rearrangement uses TRBV5-5 and TRBJ1-2; tentative D call: TRBD1 (6 bases). The V end lost 1 base, the J end lost 1 base, and 8 bases lay between the germline ends. The CDR3 contains 14 residues. Germline CDR1 is SGHKS and CDR2 is YYEKEE (reference sequence).

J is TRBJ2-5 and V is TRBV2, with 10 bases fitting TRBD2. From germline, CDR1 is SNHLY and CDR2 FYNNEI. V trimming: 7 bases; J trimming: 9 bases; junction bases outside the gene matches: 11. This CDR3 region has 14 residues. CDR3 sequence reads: CASNGAASGGAQYF. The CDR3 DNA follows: TGTGCCAGCAACGGAGCTGCTAGCGGGGGTGCCCAGTACTTC.

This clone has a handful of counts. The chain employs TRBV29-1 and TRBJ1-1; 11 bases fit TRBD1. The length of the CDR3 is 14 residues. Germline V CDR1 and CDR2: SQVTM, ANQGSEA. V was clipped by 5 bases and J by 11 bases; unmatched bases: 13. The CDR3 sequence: CSVRKGTWDRGAFF. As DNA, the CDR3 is TGCAGCGTTCGAAAGGGAACTTGGGACAGGGGGGCTTTCTTT.

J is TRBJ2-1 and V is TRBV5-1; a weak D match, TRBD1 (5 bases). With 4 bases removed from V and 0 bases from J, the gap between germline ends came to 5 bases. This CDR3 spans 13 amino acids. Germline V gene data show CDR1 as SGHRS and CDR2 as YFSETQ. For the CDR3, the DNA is TGCGCCAGCAGCGACAGCTCCTACAATGAGCAGTTCTTC. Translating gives CASSDSSYNEQFF.

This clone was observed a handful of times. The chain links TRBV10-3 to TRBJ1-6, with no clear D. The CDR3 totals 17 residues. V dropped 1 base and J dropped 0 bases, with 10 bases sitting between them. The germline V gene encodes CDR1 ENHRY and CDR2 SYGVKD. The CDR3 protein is CAISEFKFSSYNSPLHF. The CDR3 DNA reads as TGTGCCATCAGTGAGTTTAAGTTTAGCTCCTATAATTCACCCCTCCACTTT.